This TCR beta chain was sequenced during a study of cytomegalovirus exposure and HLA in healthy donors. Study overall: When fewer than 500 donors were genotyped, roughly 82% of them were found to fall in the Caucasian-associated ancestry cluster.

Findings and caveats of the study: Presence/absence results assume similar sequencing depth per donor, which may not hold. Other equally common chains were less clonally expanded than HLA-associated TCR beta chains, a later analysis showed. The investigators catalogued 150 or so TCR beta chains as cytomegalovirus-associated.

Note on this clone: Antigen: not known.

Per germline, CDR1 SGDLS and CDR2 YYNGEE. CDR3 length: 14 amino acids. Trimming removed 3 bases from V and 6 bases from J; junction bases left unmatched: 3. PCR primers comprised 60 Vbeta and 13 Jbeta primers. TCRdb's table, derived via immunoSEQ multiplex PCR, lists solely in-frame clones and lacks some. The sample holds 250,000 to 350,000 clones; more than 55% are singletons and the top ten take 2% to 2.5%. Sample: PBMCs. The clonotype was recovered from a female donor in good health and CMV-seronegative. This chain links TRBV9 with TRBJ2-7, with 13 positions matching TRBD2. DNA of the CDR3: TGTGCCAGCAGCGAAGGACTAGCGGGAGCCGAGCAGTACTTC. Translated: CASSEGLAGAEQYF.